This T cell receptor beta chain came from a study of post-analysis software for immune sequencing data. Study results and caveats: In patients, TRBV5-6, TRBV5-1 and TRBV20-1 belonged to about five TRBV segments found more frequently than in controls.

As concerns this clonotype: Antigen unknown.

The CDR3 covers 13 residues. The V and J ends lost 3 bases and 9 bases respectively, with 14 bases between them. Germline CDR1 reads MNHEY; CDR2 reads SVGAGI. Unique molecular identifiers were built into the TCR beta cDNA libraries. TCRdb independently ran MiXCR on the PCR reads; one entry per CDR3 protein. The data contain hundreds of thousands of distinct CDR3 sequences, 25% to 30% of them singletons. Specimen: blood. The chain has TRBV6-5 and TRBJ1-2, with D possibly TRBD1 on 5 matching bases. The clonotype originates from a girl aged 5-17 years with multiple sclerosis. In DNA, the CDR3 is TGTGCCAGCAGTTATTCGGGACCACCGAGCTACACCTTC. Its protein product is CASSYSGPPSYTF.